This entry concerns a single TCR beta chain. Its antigen is not known. Via MiXCR, TCRdb re-called the RT-PCR reads, giving one row per CDR3 protein. The data show 500,000 to 550,000 distinct CDR3 sequences, approximately 7.8% seen once. The data originate from a study of response to subunit inactivated influenza vaccine. Whole-study results and caveats: The authors offered the suggestion that each seasonal influenza vaccination recruits few new T cells.

The CDR3 covers 18 residues. Trimming took 4 bases from V and 6 from J; bases not matched to a gene: 14. Germline-derived CDR1 and CDR2 are KGHDR and SFDVKD. This TCR derives from a man aged 50-75 years who received an inactivated influenza vaccine. The sample was PBMCs from blood, taken roughly 24 months after vaccination. The chain combines TRBV24-1 with TRBJ2-1, with 10 bases fitting TRBD1. As DNA, the CDR3 is TGTGCCACCAGTGAAACCGGGACAGGGGTCGGGATTGGCAATGAGCAGTTCTTC. It yields the protein CATSETGTGVGIGNEQFF.